This entry lists 24 T cell receptor beta chains sequenced from one sample in a study of T cell clonotyping in hematopoietic cell transplantation. Described time point: recipient sample about 28 days before transplant, after cytoreduction. TCRdb keeps only in-frame clones here, not all; method: immunoSEQ multiplex PCR. This repertoire shows about 5,900 clones, 80% found once; its top ten account for just over 14%. The sample here was peripheral blood mononuclear cells, taken before stem cell transplant. These receptors all come from a woman aged 45-59 years with acute myeloid leukemia. Some clones in this sample may be carry-over from other donors' samples.

The V gene is TRBV12-5, the J gene TRBJ1-2; tentatively, D is TRBD1 (5 bases). Germline CDR1 is LGHNT and CDR2 is FRNRAP. The CDR3 spans 18 residues. The V and J ends lost 3 bases and 4 bases respectively, with 24 bases between them. The CDR3, as DNA: TGTGCTAGTGGTTTAAGTGATTTGCTGCAGGGAAAGACCTATGGCTACACCTTC. Protein product: CASGLSDLLQGKTYGYTF.

The J gene is TRBJ2-7, the V gene TRBV6-5; weak D call: TRBD2 (6 bases). CDR3 size: 13 residues. In germline, CDR1 is MNHEY, CDR2 SVGAGI. Trimming cost V 6 bases and J 3 bases, with 12 bases left between them. The CDR3 is CASSPVGGYEQYF. The CDR3, as DNA: TGTGCCAGCAGCCCGGTGGGGGGCTACGAGCAGTACTTC.

J is TRBJ1-2 and V is TRBV4-2; D gene ambiguous. Trimming cost V 2 bases and J 3 bases, with 10 bases left between them. There are 14 residues in the CDR3. In germline, CDR1 is LGHNA, CDR2 YNFKEQ. DNA of the CDR3: TGTGCCAGCAGCCAAAGTCAGAGCGACTATGGCTACACCTTC. Encoded protein: CASSQSQSDYGYTF.

This clone has a handful of counts. The DNA of the CDR3 is TGTGCCAGCAGTTTACCCCCCCAAGAGACCCAGTACTTC. Its translation is CASSLPPQETQYF. J is TRBJ2-5 and V is TRBV28, with no clear D. V gave up 2 bases and J gave up 1 base, with 5 bases separating them. Germline V gene lookup returns CDR1 MDHEN and CDR2 SYDVKM. The CDR3 has 13 residues.

The chain uses TRBV27 and TRBJ2-3, with D possibly matching TRBD2 (5 bases). CDR1 is MNHEY, CDR2 SMNVEV, per germline (reference sequence). The V and J ends lost 6 bases and 4 bases respectively, with 14 bases between them. The CDR3 is 14 amino acids. Here the CDR3 DNA reads TGTGCCAGCAGCGTGGAGGCTTGGGCAGATACGCAGTATTTT. It codes for CASSVEAWADTQYF.

V gene TRBV27 combines with J gene TRBJ2-7; D is possibly TRBD1 or TRBD2 (5 bases each). This CDR3 comprises 14 residues. With 8 bases removed from V and 1 base from J, the gap between germline ends came to 15 bases. Germline CDR1 is MNHEY and CDR2 is SMNVEV (reference sequence). Here the CDR3 reads CASAGLGESYEQYF. CDR3 bases: TGTGCCAGCGCTGGGTTAGGGGAGTCCTACGAGCAGTACTTC.

This clone was seen a handful of times. The chain is built from TRBV7-9 and TRBJ2-5; D assignment may be TRBD1 or TRBD2 (6 bases each). CDR1 is SEHNR, CDR2 FQNEAQ, per germline (reference sequence). The V end was cut by 5 bases, the J end by 2 bases, with 12 bases between. CDR3 length: 14 amino acids. CDR3: CASSGGLSQETQYF. In DNA form, the CDR3 reads TGTGCCAGCAGCGGGGGGCTGAGTCAAGAGACCCAGTACTTC.

This chain connects TRBV28 to TRBJ1-1, with 9 bases that match TRBD1. Germline V CDR1 and CDR2: MDHEN, SYDVKM. CDR3 length equals 15 residues. The trim removed 1 base at V and 3 bases at J, leaving 3 bases unmatched. DNA of the CDR3: TGTGCCAGCAGTTTATTCGACAGGGGGGACACTGAAGCTTTCTTT. Its translation is CASSLFDRGDTEAFF.

The chain is built from TRBV5-1 and TRBJ1-1; D gene unclear. Looked up from germline, CDR1 is SGHRS and CDR2 is YFSETQ. This CDR3 is built from 17 residues. Trimming removed 0 bases at V and 3 bases at J, with 18 bases between. Written as DNA, the CDR3 is TGCGCCAGCAGCTTGGGTTTCGGGGTCGGGCCAGACACTGAAGCTTTCTTT. Its translation is CASSLGFGVGPDTEAFF.

The chain joins TRBV5-6 to TRBJ2-5, with 8 bases identical to TRBD1. The CDR3 has 14 residues. J was trimmed by 5 bases and V by 3 bases; bases with no gene match: 6. Looked up from germline, CDR1 is SGHDT and CDR2 is YYEEEE. The CDR3 protein is CASSYQGARETQYF. CDR3 in DNA: TGTGCCAGCAGCTATCAGGGGGCCAGGGAGACCCAGTACTTC.

The chain has TRBV7-8 and TRBJ1-2; TRBD1 might be the D (6 bases). Trimming pared 1 base from V and 4 bases from J, leaving 10 bases between. The CDR3 consists of 14 residues. Germline CDR1 SGHVS, CDR2 FQNEAQ. This CDR3 is CASSLEGTLYGYTF. The CDR3 bases are TGTGCCAGCAGCTTAGAGGGGACACTCTATGGCTACACCTTC.

This clone has just a few counts. The chain is built from TRBV6-4 and TRBJ2-5; the D is unclear. Trimming took 10 bases from V and 1 from J, leaving 16 bases between them. Germline CDR1 and CDR2: MRHNA and SNTAGT. The CDR3 is 14 amino acids. Here the CDR3 reads CATKRPRPQETQYF. CDR3 sequence (DNA): TGTGCCACCAAACGGCCTAGACCCCAAGAGACCCAGTACTTC.

This chain connects TRBV7-9 to TRBJ1-4; the match to TRBD1 covers 9 bases. Germline V gives CDR1 SEHNR, CDR2 FQNEAQ (reference sequence). This CDR3 comprises 19 residues. Trimming cost V 3 bases and J 4 bases; bases outside gene matches: 15. The CDR3 coding sequence is TGTGCCAGCAGCTTCCCGGACAGGGGTCTTCAGGGAGGTAATGAAAAACTGTTTTTT. Protein product: CASSFPDRGLQGGNEKLFF.

The chain recombines TRBV11-2 with TRBJ1-1, with D possibly TRBD1 on 5 matching bases. Between the trimmed V and J ends, which lost 1 base and 1 base, there was a span of 13 bases. This CDR3 comprises 16 residues. Germline CDR1 reads SGHAT; CDR2 reads FQNNGV. The CDR3 coding sequence is TGTGCCAGCAGCTTAGTAGGTACCGGGGGGAACACTGAAGCTTTCTTT. It yields the protein CASSLVGTGGNTEAFF.

V usage is TRBV27 and J usage is TRBJ2-1; unclear D gene. Looked up from germline, CDR1 is MNHEY and CDR2 is SMNVEV (reference sequence). The V end lost 3 bases, the J end lost 0 bases, and 9 bases lay between the germline ends. The CDR3 contains 15 residues. The CDR3 protein is CASSLGRSSYNEQFF. The CDR3 DNA reads as TGTGCCAGCAGTTTGGGCAGGAGCTCCTACAATGAGCAGTTCTTC.

The chain couples TRBV6-9 to TRBJ2-7; TRBD2 matches 12 bases. Germline V gives CDR1 MNHGY, CDR2 SVAAGI. This CDR3 contains 14 residues. With V trimmed by 6 bases and J by 2 bases, 2 bases remained unmatched. The CDR3 sequence is CASSRTSGTYEQYF. The CDR3 DNA is TGTGCCAGCAGCCGGACTAGCGGGACCTACGAGCAGTACTTC.

A note on this clone: The same CDR3 arises from other DNA sequences in this sample as well. The rearrangement uses TRBV7-3 and TRBJ2-5; D is possibly TRBD1 (5 bases). The germline V gene encodes CDR1 SGHTA and CDR2 FQGTGA. The CDR3 sequence is 13 residues long. V was cut by 6 bases and J by 4 bases, with 12 bases left in between. DNA of the CDR3: TGTGCCAGCAGTTTCACAGGTGGAGAGACCCAGTACTTC. Amino acids: CASSFTGGETQYF.

This chain connects TRBV4-2 to TRBJ2-3; possible D gene TRBD2, 6 bases. Germline V gives CDR1 LGHNA, CDR2 YNFKEQ. The CDR3 loop spans 13 amino acids. Trimming left V 4 bases short and J 5 bases short, with 10 bases between. In DNA form, the CDR3 reads TGTGCCAGCAGCCTTGGGACTCTAGATACGCAGTATTTT. Protein product: CASSLGTLDTQYF.

This clone was seen only once. V is TRBV12-5 and J is TRBJ1-6, with 7 bases identical to TRBD1. V was pared by 1 base and J by 6 bases, with 3 bases of the junction left unmatched. The CDR3 consists of 15 residues. Per the germline V gene, CDR1 is LGHNT and CDR2 is FRNRAP. The CDR3 loop reads CASGLAGQINSPLHF. The CDR3 DNA reads as TGTGCTAGTGGTTTGGCGGGACAGATTAATTCACCCCTCCACTTT.

V usage is TRBV7-2 and J usage is TRBJ2-5, with D possibly being TRBD2 (6 bases). The CDR3 extends over 14 amino acids. Looked up from germline, CDR1 is SGHTA and CDR2 is FQGNSA. V was pared by 5 bases and J by 5 bases, with 15 bases between. CDR3 sequence (DNA): TGTGCCAGCAGCCGACTTTCCGCGGGGGAGACCCAGTACTTC. It encodes CASSRLSAGETQYF.

This chain connects TRBV6-6 to TRBJ1-1; 9 positions match TRBD1. Trimming took 4 bases from V and 5 from J; bases not matched to a gene: 8. In germline, CDR1 is MNHNY, CDR2 SVGAGI (reference sequence). The CDR3 has 15 residues. CDR3 sequence: CASSSRDRVGTEAFF. DNA for the CDR3: TGTGCCAGCAGTTCCAGGGACAGGGTAGGGACTGAAGCTTTCTTT.

This clone was picked up a small number of times. This rearrangement joins TRBV19 to TRBJ1-1; unclear D gene. V was cut by 4 bases and J by 4 bases, with 16 bases left in between. The CDR3 has 15 amino acids. Germline CDR1 is LNHDA and CDR2 is SQIVND (reference sequence). The CDR3: CASSTLGRLPTEAFF. CDR3 DNA: TGTGCCAGTAGTACCCTCGGGAGGCTGCCCACTGAAGCTTTCTTT.

The CDR3 loop reads CASSYLAGGETQYF. CDR3 nucleotides: TGTGCCAGCAGCTACCTAGCGGGAGGAGAGACCCAGTACTTC. The V gene is TRBV5-5, the J gene TRBJ2-5; 11 nucleotides match TRBD2. The CDR3 is made up of 14 amino acids. After removal of 3 bases from V and 4 bases from J, the junction contained 2 bases not matched to a gene. CDR1 is SGHKS and CDR2 is YYEKEE in the germline V gene (reference sequence).

Note on this clone: Compared with germline, one end of the junction differs, possibly owing to a read error. The rearrangement links TRBV7-7 to TRBJ2-7, with a weak D call TRBD1 (6 bases). CDR1 is SSHAT, CDR2 FNYEAQ, per germline (reference sequence). The CDR3 totals 13 residues. Here the CDR3 DNA reads TGTGCTAGCAGCTCGGGACACGGCTACGAGCAGTACTTC. This sequence encodes CASSSGHGYEQYF.